These 2 T cell receptor beta chains came from one sample sequenced in a study of blood T cell repertoires in COVID-19. Profiled with immunoSEQ multiplex PCR; TCRdb holds only in-frame clones, not every one. The table has some 530,000 clones, around nine tenths seen once. Specimen: PBMCs or T cells enriched from blood (not recorded which). The receptors were sampled from a woman in her sixties or seventies who had recovered from COVID-19.

This clone was recorded once. The CDR3 region is CASSLAGTGINSPLHF. The CDR3, as DNA: TGTGCCAGCAGCTTAGCCGGGACAGGGATTAATTCACCCCTCCACTTT. The V gene is TRBV7-8, the J gene TRBJ1-6; 9 bases fit TRBD1. The germline V gene has CDR1 SGHVS and CDR2 FQNEAQ. The J segment lost 6 bases and the V segment lost 0 bases, leaving 3 bases of the junction unmatched. The CDR3 sequence is 16 residues long.

This chain connects TRBV3-1 (or the pseudogene TRBV3-2) to TRBJ2-1, with D tentatively TRBD2 (6 bases). This CDR3 contains 17 residues. Germline lookup yields CDR1 LGHDT and CDR2 YNNKEL (reference sequence). V lost 1 base and J 5 bases, leaving 18 bases between the germline ends. CDR3: CASSQVKYGGENNEQFF. CDR3 in DNA: TGTGCCAGCAGCCAAGTAAAATACGGGGGAGAGAACAATGAGCAGTTCTTC.